This T cell receptor (beta chain) was identified during a study of blood T cell repertoires in COVID-19. Here immunoSEQ multiplex PCR was the method, and the copy in TCRdb shows in-frame clones only, minus some. The repertoire includes approximately 80,000 clones, about four fifths of them detected once, and around 40% sits in the top ten. Germline V gene sequence: CDR1 SGHAT, CDR2 FQDESV (reference sequence). CDR3 size: 13 residues. Trimming shortened V by 5 bases and J by 4 bases, and 11 bases separated the two germline ends. This TCR came from a man aged 80 or over with acute or convalescent COVID-19. Sequencing input: peripheral blood. The chain has TRBV11-1 and TRBJ2-5, with D possibly TRBD2 on 5 matching bases. The CDR3 coding sequence is TGTGCCAGCAGCCTGTCCGGGGTAGAGACCCAGTACTTC. This encodes CASSLSGVETQYF.